This T cell receptor beta chain was identified during a study of cytomegalovirus exposure and HLA in healthy donors. Findings and caveats of the study: TCR beta sequences reportedly predicted the HLA-A and HLA-B alleles of most subjects accurately. V- and J-gene trimming of TCR beta was linked (in a later analysis) to a missense DCLRE1C variant. In terms of immune exposure information, only CMV serostatus was available. Among CMV-associated TCR beta chains, most appeared HLA-restricted in a later analysis.

The CDR3 is 14 amino acids. The germline gives CDR1 MGHRA, CDR2 YSYEKL. V lost 6 bases and J 1 base, leaving 9 bases between the germline ends. The PCR had 60 Vbeta and 13 Jbeta primers. Libraries were prepared by immunoSEQ multiplex PCR; TCRdb keeps only in-frame clonotypes and omits some of them. The table has 110,000 or so clones, about 77% seen once. A remark on this clone: What it binds is unknown.

The genes are TRBV4-1 and TRBJ2-2; possible D gene TRBD1, 6 bases. This sequence originates from a woman aged 25-40 years in good health and CMV-seropositive. Sequencing was done on a sample of PBMCs. DNA of the CDR3: TGCGCCAGCAGGGCGACAGGGAACACCGGGGAGCTGTTTTTT. This translates into CASRATGNTGELFF.